One sample yielded the 16 T cell receptor beta chains listed below, sequenced in a study of blood T cell repertoires in COVID-19. The repertoire was sequenced with immunoSEQ multiplex PCR; TCRdb's copy has only in-frame clones and lacks some. The table records roughly 230,000 clones, almost 85% of them present only once. Sequencing used peripheral blood. These receptors all come from a man aged 45-65 years with COVID-19, enrolled during active disease.

V is TRBV4-1 and J is TRBJ1-1; 9 bases map to TRBD1. The CDR3 runs to 18 residues. V dropped 4 bases and J dropped 4; count of bases not matched to a gene: 16. Germline-derived CDR1 and CDR2 are MGHRA and YSYEKL. CDR3 sequence reads: CASSPEPGTGLWGTEAFF. The CDR3 DNA reads TGCGCCAGCAGCCCAGAACCCGGGACAGGGCTTTGGGGCACTGAAGCTTTCTTT.

This rearrangement joins TRBV5-6 to TRBJ1-2, with TRBD1 matching 10 bases. Trimming at V came to 0 bases and at J to 4 bases, leaving 3 bases not matched to a gene. CDR3 length: 15 amino acids. The V gene's germline CDR1 is SGHDT and CDR2 YYEEEE. The CDR3 spells CASSLGRTGGYGYTF. In DNA, the CDR3 is TGTGCCAGCAGCTTGGGAAGGACAGGGGGCTATGGCTACACCTTC.

The chain uses TRBV28 and TRBJ1-6; 7 bases are shared with TRBD1. CDR1 and CDR2 from the germline V gene are MDHEN and SYDVKM. The CDR3 sequence is 13 residues long. V lost 8 bases to trimming and J lost 5 bases; unmatched junction nucleotides: 3. The CDR3 DNA sequence: TGTGCCAGCGAGGGGGCGAATAATTCACCCCTCCACTTT. This encodes CASEGANNSPLHF.

This chain joins TRBV4-2 and TRBJ2-2; 9 bases are shared with TRBD1. Germline V gene sequence: CDR1 LGHNA, CDR2 YNFKEQ. With 4 bases clipped from V and 3 bases from J, the junction kept 3 bases outside the gene matches. CDR3 length: 15 residues. The CDR3 loop reads CASSLRQGDTGELFF. DNA for the CDR3: TGTGCCAGCAGCCTAAGACAGGGGGACACCGGGGAGCTGTTTTTT.

In DNA form, the CDR3 reads TGCGCCAGCAGCCTGACAGGCTCCCGGTCGGATGAAAAACTGTTTTTT. As protein: CASSLTGSRSDEKLFF. The rearrangement uses TRBV4-1 and TRBJ1-4; D is possibly TRBD1 (6 bases). Trimming cost V 4 bases and J 6 bases, with 18 bases left between them. CDR3 length: 16 residues. Germline V lookup: CDR1 MGHRA, CDR2 YSYEKL.

The chain uses TRBV7-3 and TRBJ2-7; 8 bases align to TRBD1. There are 13 residues in the CDR3. V dropped 5 bases and J dropped 7; count of bases not matched to a gene: 7. The germline V gene encodes CDR1 SGHTA and CDR2 FQGTGA. The CDR3 is CASSQGAGGEQYF. CDR3 nucleotides: TGTGCCAGCAGCCAGGGGGCCGGCGGGGAGCAGTACTTC.

The chain joins TRBV6-5 to TRBJ1-1, with D maybe TRBD1 (6 bases). Germline lookup yields CDR1 MNHEY and CDR2 SVGAGI. This CDR3 is built from 14 residues. V gave up 1 base and J gave up 4 bases, with 10 bases separating them. The CDR3 is CASSYFRGGTEAFF. The CDR3 nucleotides are TGTGCCAGCAGTTACTTCAGGGGTGGCACTGAAGCTTTCTTT.

The chain recombines TRBV11-3 with TRBJ2-7; D is unclear. Trimming removed 5 bases at V and 1 base at J, with 6 bases between. Germline V gene lookup returns CDR1 SGHNT and CDR2 YENEEA. The CDR3 contains 12 residues. The CDR3 nucleotides are TGTGCCAGCAGCGGGCCGTCCTACGAGCAGTACTTC. It is translated as CASSGPSYEQYF.

The chain recombines TRBV11-2 with TRBJ1-2; 8 bases align to TRBD1. Trimming at V came to 5 bases and at J to 2 bases, leaving 4 bases not matched to a gene. CDR3 length: 14 residues. Germline CDR1 and CDR2: SGHAT and FQNNGV. The CDR3 DNA reads TGTGCCAGCAGCGCCGGACAGGGAAACTATGGCTACACCTTC. Translation gives CASSAGQGNYGYTF. The full variable domain, with the rest looked up from reference TRBV11-2 and TRBJ1-2, is EAGVAQSPRYKIIEKRQSVAFWCNPISGHATLYWYQQILGQGPKLLIQFQNNGVVDDSQLPKDRFSAERLKGVDSTLKIQPAKLEDSAVYLCASSAGQGNYGYTFGSGTRLTVV.

The gene calls are TRBV5-4 and TRBJ2-1, with D perhaps TRBD2 (6 bases). CDR1 SGHNT and CDR2 YYREEE come from the germline V gene (reference sequence). The V end was cut by 0 bases, the J end by 8 bases, with 21 bases between. The CDR3 consists of 17 residues. CDR3 in DNA: TGTGCCAGCAGCTTGGTATACGGGACTCCCCGTTTCGATGAGCAGTTCTTC. This sequence encodes CASSLVYGTPRFDEQFF.

This clone was recorded once. The V gene is TRBV9, the J gene TRBJ1-2; D is ambiguous. V lost 0 bases to trimming and J lost 8 bases, with 8 bases between them. CDR1 is SGDLS, CDR2 YYNGEE, per germline. This CDR3 is 12 amino acids long. The CDR3 DNA follows: TGTGCCAGCAGCGTAGACAATCTCGGCTACACCTTC. Translation gives CASSVDNLGYTF. Complete variable domain (other parts from reference TRBV9 and TRBJ1-2): DSGVTQTPKHLITATGQRVTLRCSPRSGDLSVYWYQQSLDQGLQFLIQYYNGEERAKGNILERFSAQQFPDLHSELNLSSLELGDSALYFCASSVDNLGYTFGSGTRLTVV.

The rearrangement joins TRBV6-5 to TRBJ2-6, with 7 bases that match TRBD1. V lost 6 bases and J lost 5; bases outside the gene matches: 7. The CDR3 is 15 residues long. CDR1 is MNHEY, CDR2 SVGAGI, per germline. The chain's CDR3 is CASRGQNPRANVLTF. CDR3 coding DNA: TGTGCCAGCAGGGGACAGAATCCTAGGGCCAACGTCCTGACTTTC.

V and J are TRBV6-2 or TRBV6-3 and TRBJ2-7, with 12 nucleotides matching TRBD1. V lost 2 bases, J lost 6 bases, and 5 bases stayed unmatched. The germline V gene encodes CDR1 MNHEY and CDR2 SVGEGT. The CDR3 has 15 amino acids. The CDR3 nucleotides read TGTGCCAGCAGTTACCGGGACAGGGGGCCAGGCGAGCAGTACTTC. Its protein is CASSYRDRGPGEQYF.

This chain connects TRBV10-3 to TRBJ2-5, with TRBD1 identical over 10 bases. Germline CDR1 reads ENHRY; CDR2 reads SYGVKD. With 2 bases clipped from V and 4 bases from J, the junction kept 1 base outside the gene matches. This CDR3 is built from 14 residues. The CDR3 region is CAISEGDRGETQYF. The CDR3 nucleotides read TGTGCCATCAGTGAGGGGGACAGGGGAGAGACCCAGTACTTC.

The sample holds one count of this clone. The chain combines TRBV3-1 (or the pseudogene TRBV3-2) with TRBJ1-4, with D hard to call. The CDR3 length is 13 residues. Germline V lookup: CDR1 LGHDT, CDR2 YNNKEL (reference sequence). V was pared by 0 bases and J by 4 bases, with 3 bases between. CDR3 amino acids: CASSQDYNEKLFF. Written as DNA, the CDR3 is TGTGCCAGCAGCCAAGACTATAATGAAAAACTGTTTTTT.

In this sample, this clone turned up once. The chain joins TRBV10-3 to TRBJ1-2; tentative D call: TRBD1 (6 bases). Germline lookup yields CDR1 ENHRY and CDR2 SYGVKD. The germline V and J ends were trimmed by 2 bases and 4 bases, with 17 bases remaining between them. This CDR3 contains 16 residues. CDR3 loop: CAISEQMTGRFYGYTF. The CDR3 nucleotides read TGTGCCATCAGTGAGCAAATGACAGGTAGATTCTATGGCTACACCTTC.